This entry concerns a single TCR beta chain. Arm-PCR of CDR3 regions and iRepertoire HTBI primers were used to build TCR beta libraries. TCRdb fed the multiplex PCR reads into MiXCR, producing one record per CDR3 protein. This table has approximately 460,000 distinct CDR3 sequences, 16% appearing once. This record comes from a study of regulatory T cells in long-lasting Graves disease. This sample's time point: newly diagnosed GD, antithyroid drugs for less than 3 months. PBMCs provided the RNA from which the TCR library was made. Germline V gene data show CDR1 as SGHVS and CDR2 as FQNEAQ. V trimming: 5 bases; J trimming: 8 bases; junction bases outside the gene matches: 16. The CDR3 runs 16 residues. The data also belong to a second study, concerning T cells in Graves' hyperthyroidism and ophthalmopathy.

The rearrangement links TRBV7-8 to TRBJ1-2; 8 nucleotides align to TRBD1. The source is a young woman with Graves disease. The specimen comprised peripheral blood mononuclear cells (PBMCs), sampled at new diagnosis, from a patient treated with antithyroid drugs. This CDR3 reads CASSPQMYDRGEGYTF. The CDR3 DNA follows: TGTGCCAGCAGCCCTCAGATGTATGACAGGGGTGAAGGCTACACCTTC. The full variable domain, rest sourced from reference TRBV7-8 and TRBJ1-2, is GAGVSQSPRYKVAKRGQDVALRCDPISGHVSLFWYQQALGQGPEFLTYFQNEAQLDKSGLPSDRFFAERPEGSVSTLKIQRTQQEDSAVYLCASSPQMYDRGEGYTFGSGTRLTVV.